Following are 25 T cell receptor beta chains from one sample sequenced in a study of T cell repertoires in cytomegalovirus infection. Each CDR3 protein gets one entry after TCRdb re-called the reads with MiXCR. The table shows some 920,000 distinct CDR3 sequences, with less than 35% occurring only once. These receptors' targets are unknown. The source was cultured CD8+ T cells from PBMCs, collected from culture after CMV antigen stimulation. The receptors were gathered from a human donor in good health (CMV status not recorded). Some clones in this sample may be carry-over from other donors' samples.

This chain links TRBV6-2 or TRBV6-3 with TRBJ2-3; D perhaps matches TRBD1 (6 bases). Germline lookup yields CDR1 MNHEY and CDR2 SVGEGT. The CDR3 loop spans 15 amino acids. V was shortened by 6 bases and J by 6 bases, with 19 bases between the two germline ends. The CDR3, as DNA: TGTGCCAGCAGATTTCCGGGACAAGGGCTTGATACGCAGTATTTT. Residues: CASRFPGQGLDTQYF.

The genes are TRBV7-2 and TRBJ2-3; no definite D call. Trimming removed 3 bases at V and 6 bases at J, with 13 bases between. Germline CDR1 and CDR2: SGHTA and FQGNSA. The CDR3 has 14 residues. The CDR3 nucleotides read TGTGCCAGCAGCTTCCGGACGGCCCCGGATACGCAGTATTTT. It translates to CASSFRTAPDTQYF. Looking up the rest from reference TRBV7-2 and TRBJ2-3 gives the full variable domain: GAGVSQSPSNKVTEKGKDVELRCDPISGHTALYWYRQSLGQGLEFLIYFQGNSAPDKSGLPSDRFSAERTGGSVSTLTIQRTQQEDSAVYLCASSFRTAPDTQYFGPGTRLTVL.

CDR3 sequence reads: CAGGRSRQDLTGELFF. The CDR3 nucleotides are TGTGCCGGAGGCAGATCCAGACAGGACCTCACCGGGGAGCTGTTTTTT. The gene calls are TRBV6-6 and TRBJ2-2; maybe TRBD1 (6 bases). Germline V gene data show CDR1 as MNHNY and CDR2 as SVGAGI (reference sequence). V lost 11 bases and J 4 bases, leaving 23 bases between the germline ends. This CDR3 comprises 16 residues.

V is TRBV2 and J is TRBJ2-3; 8 bases map to TRBD2. After removal of 5 bases from V and 4 bases from J, the junction contained 5 bases not matched to a gene. The CDR3 is made up of 14 amino acids. The V gene's germline CDR1 is SNHLY and CDR2 FYNNEI. CDR3 in DNA: TGTGCCAGCAGTATTCCCGGGGGGGCAGATACGCAGTATTTT. It codes for CASSIPGGADTQYF.

This clonotype appeared many times. CDR3 DNA: TGTGCCAGCAGTCGGTTAGGGACAGGAAACAACAATGAGCAGTTCTTC. Translation gives CASSRLGTGNNNEQFF. The chain recombines TRBV12-3 or TRBV12-4 with TRBJ2-1, with 8 nucleotides matching TRBD1. After removal of 5 bases from V and 5 bases from J, the junction contained 11 bases not matched to a gene. This CDR3 is built from 16 residues.

This clonotype was observed a handful of times. The J gene is TRBJ1-3, the V gene TRBV5-6, with TRBD1 as a possible D gene (6 bases). CDR3 length: 17 amino acids. V was clipped by 7 bases and J by 0 bases, with 20 bases between them. The germline V gene has CDR1 SGHDT and CDR2 YYEEEE. Here the CDR3 DNA reads TGTGCCAGCCATCAACCTGGGACACCGAGCTCTGGAAACACCATATATTTT. As protein: CASHQPGTPSSGNTIYF.

This clonotype was observed many times. This chain links TRBV7-6 with TRBJ2-7; perhaps TRBD2 as D (6 bases). The CDR3 sequence is 13 residues long. From germline, CDR1 is SGHVS and CDR2 FNYEAQ. V was trimmed by 3 bases and J by 7 bases, leaving 13 bases between them. The DNA of the CDR3 is TGTGCCAGCAGCTTCGGACTAACGGGGGAGCAGTACGTC. This translates into CASSFGLTGEQYV.

V and J are TRBV9 and TRBJ2-4; 10 bases map to TRBD1. CDR1 and CDR2 (germline): SGDLS, YYNGEE. The V and J ends lost 4 bases and 5 bases, in that order; junction bases with no gene match: 6. This CDR3 region has 15 residues. The DNA of the CDR3 is TGTGCCAGCAGCTTCGGGACAGGGGACGAAAACATTCAGTACTTC. This codes for CASSFGTGDENIQYF.

The chain couples TRBV19 to TRBJ2-1; perhaps TRBD2 as D (5 bases). CDR1 and CDR2 (germline): LNHDA, SQIVND (reference sequence). There are 15 residues in the CDR3. The V end was cut by 5 bases, the J end by 8 bases, with 19 bases between. CDR3 coding DNA: TGTGCCAGTAGTCTCGAACTAGTTCTCGTCGATGAGCAGTTCTTC. It encodes CASSLELVLVDEQFF.

The chain has TRBV5-1 and TRBJ1-1; D is possibly TRBD1 (6 bases). The CDR3 runs to 15 residues. Germline assignment: CDR1 SGHRS and CDR2 YFSETQ. V lost 3 bases and J 5 bases, leaving 17 bases between the germline ends. The DNA of the CDR3 is TGCGCCAGCAGCTCCGATTGGGGGCTAAATACTGAAGCTTTCTTT. Translating it yields CASSSDWGLNTEAFF.

CDR3 sequence: CASRPNRGTYEQYF. The CDR3 nucleotides read TGTGCCAGCCGCCCAAATCGGGGAACCTACGAGCAGTACTTC. This sequence joins TRBV12-3 or TRBV12-4 and TRBJ2-7, with TRBD2 as a possible D gene (5 bases). The CDR3 spans 14 residues. Trimming removed 8 bases at V and 2 bases at J, with 16 bases between.

CDR3 in amino acids: CASSLSSGGAVYNEQFF. CDR3 DNA sequence: TGTGCCAGCAGCTTATCCAGCGGGGGGGCAGTATACAATGAGCAGTTCTTC. The chain joins TRBV7-6 to TRBJ2-1; 10 bases map to TRBD2. The trim removed 2 bases at V and 4 bases at J, leaving 8 bases unmatched. CDR1 and CDR2 (germline): SGHVS, FNYEAQ. The CDR3 totals 17 residues.

This clonotype was observed many times. The J gene is TRBJ2-5, the V gene TRBV7-9; TRBD2 matches at 11 bases. V shed 1 base and J 2 bases; nucleotides not matched to a gene: 3. The CDR3 contains 16 residues. Germline V lookup: CDR1 SEHNR, CDR2 FQNEAQ (reference sequence). The CDR3 sequence is CASSLVTSGAQETQYF. The CDR3 DNA sequence: TGTGCCAGCAGCTTAGTGACTAGCGGGGCTCAAGAGACCCAGTACTTC.

This clonotype showed up many times. The gene calls are TRBV6-2 or TRBV6-3 and TRBJ1-1; no reliable D call. V lost 4 bases to trimming and J lost 2 bases, with 8 bases between them. The CDR3 sequence is 13 residues long. CDR1 is MNHEY, CDR2 SVGEGT, per germline. The CDR3 bases are TGTGCCAGCAGTTTGGGTTACAACACTGAAGCTTTCTTT. Protein: CASSLGYNTEAFF.

The chain employs TRBV20-1 and TRBJ1-5, with 10 bases matching TRBD1. The CDR3 spans 16 residues. Germline CDR1 and CDR2: DFQATT and SNEGSKA (reference sequence). V dropped 3 bases and J dropped 5; count of bases not matched to a gene: 10. The CDR3 coding sequence is TGCAGTGCTAGCACCAAGGGACAGGGGAGCGATCAGCCCCAGCATTTT. Its translation is CSASTKGQGSDQPQHF.

As for this clonotype: Sequence at one end of the junction differs from germline and may be a read error. The V call is TRBV7-6, the J call TRBJ1-4; maybe TRBD1 (5 bases). This CDR3 region has 15 residues. CDR1 and CDR2 from the germline V gene are SGHVS and FNYEAQ. In DNA form, the CDR3 reads TGTGCCAGCAGCCAACTGGACGGAGGGGATGAAAAACTGGTTTTT. Amino acid sequence: CASSQLDGGDEKLVF. Complete variable domain (other parts from reference TRBV7-6 and TRBJ1-4): GAGVSQSPRYKVTKRGQDVALRCDPISGHVSLYWYRQALGQGPEFLTYFNYEAQQDKSGLPNDRFSAERPEGSISTLTIQRTEQRDSAMYRCASSQLDGGDEKLVFGSGTQLSVL.

This clonotype was detected only a few times. The V call is TRBV27, the J call TRBJ2-1; D not resolved. Looked up from germline, CDR1 is MNHEY and CDR2 is SMNVEV (reference sequence). CDR3 size: 13 residues. Deletions cut 5 bases from V and 10 bases from J, with 15 bases between. In nucleotides, the CDR3 is TGTGCCAGCAGTCCCCGACCCTACCGGGAGCAGTTCTTC. Its protein product is CASSPRPYREQFF.

This chain links TRBV28 with TRBJ1-4; D might be TRBD1 (5 bases). Trimming shortened V by 5 bases and J by 5 bases, and 12 bases separated the two germline ends. The germline gives CDR1 MDHEN, CDR2 SYDVKM. CDR3 length equals 14 residues. DNA of the CDR3: TGTGCCAGCAGTCCACGACAGAGAAATGAAAAACTGTTTTTT. Translated, it gives CASSPRQRNEKLFF.

The V and J genes are TRBV10-2 and TRBJ2-3; D possibly corresponds to TRBD2 (6 bases). This CDR3 comprises 11 residues. V gave up 9 bases and J gave up 8 bases, with 12 bases separating them. Germline V CDR1 and CDR2: WSHSY, SAAADI. The CDR3 sequence is CASRGTGTQYF. The DNA of the CDR3 is TGCGCCAGTCGGGGGACGGGTACGCAGTATTTT.

The rearrangement links TRBV7-9 to TRBJ1-4, with TRBD1 as a possible D gene (5 bases). Germline V gene sequence: CDR1 SEHNR, CDR2 FQNEAQ (reference sequence). The CDR3 extends over 15 amino acids. Trimming cost V 5 bases and J 4 bases, with 14 bases left between them. DNA of the CDR3: TGTGCCAGCAGCAGACAGTGGCCAGATAATGAAAAACTGTTTTTT. It is translated as CASSRQWPDNEKLFF.

As regards this clonotype: This may be a read error: a much more frequent sequence differs by one nucleotide. This chain joins TRBV5-6 and TRBJ2-2; D gene uncertain. Germline V gene lookup returns CDR1 SGHDT and CDR2 YYEEEE. Trimming removed 2 bases from V and 1 base from J, with 6 bases in between. The CDR3 loop spans 14 amino acids. This CDR3 is CASSFAQNTGELFF. The CDR3 bases are TGTGCCAGCAGCTTCGCGCAGAACACCGGGGAGCTGTTTTTT.

This clonotype was counted only a few times. The chain is built from TRBV7-9 and TRBJ1-4; unclear D gene. Trimming stripped 6 bases from V and 5 bases from J, with 13 bases between. The CDR3 has 14 residues. Germline V CDR1 and CDR2: SEHNR, FQNEAQ (reference sequence). CDR3 nucleotides: TGTGCCAGCAGTAAGGCGGAGAGGAATGAAAAACTGTTTTTT. This codes for CASSKAERNEKLFF.

In the case of this clonotype: This may be a read error: a much more frequent sequence differs by one nucleotide. The chain couples TRBV7-6 to TRBJ1-1, with unresolved D. The germline CDR1 and CDR2 sequences are SGHVS and FNYEAQ. The CDR3 contains 14 residues. The ends were cut back, 1 base at V and 5 bases at J, with 11 bases in the middle. CDR3 coding DNA: TGTGCCAGCAGCTTAGGGACCGAGAGGACTGAAGCTTTCTTT. It codes for CASSLGTERTEAFF.

This clonotype was counted between two and nine times. The chain is built from TRBV6-2 or TRBV6-3 and TRBJ2-1; D gene uncertain. CDR1 and CDR2 from the germline V gene are MNHEY and SVGEGT. CDR3 length: 16 residues. Trimming removed 2 bases at V and 6 bases at J, with 17 bases between. The CDR3 nucleotides read TGTGCCAGCAGTTACAGTGGAGTCTCATCCAGCAATGAGCAGTTCTTC. Protein sequence: CASSYSGVSSSNEQFF.

This sequence joins TRBV19 and TRBJ2-6; D uncertain. Between the trimmed V and J ends, which lost 8 bases and 4 bases, there was a span of 18 bases. The CDR3 sequence is 16 residues long. Germline CDR1 LNHDA, CDR2 SQIVND (reference sequence). CDR3 loop: CASYPSWTNGANVLTF. The DNA for the CDR3 is TGTGCCAGTTACCCATCGTGGACGAACGGGGCCAACGTCCTGACTTTC. Looking up the rest from reference TRBV19 and TRBJ2-6 gives the full variable domain: DGGITQSPKYLFRKEGQNVTLSCEQNLNHDAMYWYRQDPGQGLRLIYYSQIVNDFQKGDIAEGYSVSREKKESFPLTVTSAQKNPTAFYLCASYPSWTNGANVLTFGAGSRLTVL.